Following are 27 T cell receptor beta chains from one sample sequenced in a study of T cells in Graves' hyperthyroidism and ophthalmopathy (dated by TCRdb to between 2017 and 2020). The method was multiplex PCR. Sequenced on an Illumina HiSeq 2000. The TCR beta CDR3 regions were amplified from RNA transcripts. For the first round of RT-PCR on the TCR CDR3, the HTBI primer set was used together with the Qiagen OneStep RT-PCR kit. TCRdb took the public reads, trimmed them with fastp at Q25, ran MiXCR for clone calling and kept in-frame beta chains. One record per CDR3 amino acid sequence lists the most common genes and DNA. In all, the sample holds 250,000 to 350,000 distinct CDR3 sequences, and about a sixth of those were seen once. The ten top clones hold less than 70% of the sample. The specimen was blood. Receptor source: a woman aged 55-69 years with Graves' ophthalmopathy.

This clonotype was recorded at least ten times. DNA for the CDR3: TGTGCCAGCTCACCTCCGGGGACGGCCAATCAGCCCCAGCATTTT. It encodes CASSPPGTANQPQHF. This sequence joins TRBV18 and TRBJ1-5, with a weak D call TRBD1 (5 bases). Germline CDR1 KGHSH, CDR2 LQKENI. The CDR3 is 15 amino acids. V was clipped by 3 bases and J by 3 bases, with 12 bases between them.

This clonotype appeared many times. The V call is TRBV27, the J call TRBJ2-1, with 16 bases aligning to TRBD2. The germline V gene has CDR1 MNHEY and CDR2 SMNVEV (reference sequence). The V gene end was trimmed by 6 bases and the J gene end by 8 bases; junction bases not matched to a gene: 4. This CDR3 is 15 amino acids long. The CDR3 region has the DNA TGTGCCAGCAGCCTGGGACTAGCGGGAGGGGATGAGCAGTTCTTC. Protein product: CASSLGLAGGDEQFF.

This clonotype came up a few times. The rearrangement uses TRBV6-5 and TRBJ2-5, with 7 bases aligning to TRBD2. The germline gives CDR1 MNHEY, CDR2 SVGAGI. The junction had 5 bases not matched to a gene; V was cut back by 2 bases and J by 5 bases. The CDR3 is 14 residues long. The CDR3: CASSYNPGGETQYF. CDR3 in DNA: TGTGCCAGCAGTTACAACCCCGGGGGGGAGACCCAGTACTTC.

At least ten counts were recorded for this clonotype. The rearrangement joins TRBV6-1 to TRBJ2-7; TRBD2 matches at 14 bases. CDR1 is MNHNS and CDR2 is SASEGT in the germline V gene. The CDR3 is 17 residues long. J was trimmed by 0 bases and V by 5 bases; bases with no gene match: 6. The CDR3 reads CASSSPGLAGDSYEQYF. CDR3 nucleotides: TGTGCCAGCAGTTCCCCGGGACTAGCGGGGGACTCCTACGAGCAGTACTTC.

Ten or more counts support this clonotype. The V and J genes are TRBV20-1 and TRBJ2-2; D is ambiguous. Trimming left V 2 bases short and J 3 bases short, with 13 bases between. Looked up from germline, CDR1 is DFQATT and CDR2 is SNEGSKA (reference sequence). This CDR3 has 15 amino acids. The chain's CDR3 is CSARRLGPHTGELFF. CDR3 bases: TGCAGTGCTAGACGCTTGGGCCCCCACACCGGGGAGCTGTTTTTT.

V gene TRBV20-1 combines with J gene TRBJ2-7; 8 bases are shared with TRBD1. Germline CDR1 DFQATT, CDR2 SNEGSKA (reference sequence). The ends lost 1 base at V and 4 bases at J; junction bases unmatched: 6. CDR3 length: 14 residues. The CDR3 DNA follows: TGCAGTGCTAGAGGGGGGACAGGACAATACGAGCAGTACTTC. Protein sequence: CSARGGTGQYEQYF.

This clonotype was recorded at least ten times. The genes are TRBV10-3 and TRBJ2-4; no firm D call. The CDR3 has 13 residues. V was shortened by 2 bases and J by 1 base, with 3 bases between the two germline ends. Germline V lookup: CDR1 ENHRY, CDR2 SYGVKD. CDR3 nucleotides: TGTGCCATCAGTGAGCCGGCCAAAAACATTCAGTACTTC. Residues: CAISEPAKNIQYF.

This clonotype occurred many times. The J gene is TRBJ2-2, the V gene TRBV7-9, with a weak D call TRBD2 (5 bases). The V gene's germline CDR1 is SEHNR and CDR2 FQNEAQ (reference sequence). V lost 1 base and J 5 bases, leaving 11 bases between the germline ends. The CDR3 is 15 amino acids. CDR3 protein: CASSLGERGTGELFF. The CDR3 DNA reads TGTGCCAGCAGCTTAGGGGAGCGTGGGACCGGGGAGCTGTTTTTT.

As concerns this clonotype: One base away lies a much larger clone, so this may be a sequencing read error. The gene calls are TRBV6-2 or TRBV6-3 and TRBJ1-2; D is undetermined. Germline V lookup: CDR1 MNHEY, CDR2 SVGEGT. The CDR3 has 15 residues. Trimming stripped 2 bases from V and 0 bases from J, with 10 bases between. Here the CDR3 reads CASSYDIGANYGYTF. Written as DNA, the CDR3 is TGTGCCAGCAGTTACGATATCGGGGCTAACTATGGCTACACCTTC.

This clonotype occurred a few times. The CDR3 DNA sequence: TGTGCCAGCAAAGGGGGAAATCAGCCCCAGCATTTT. Encoded protein: CASKGGNQPQHF. The J gene is TRBJ1-5, the V gene TRBV6-1, with D tentatively TRBD1 (6 bases). V gave up 7 bases and J gave up 4 bases, with 8 bases separating them. The CDR3 extends over 12 amino acids. The germline gives CDR1 MNHNS, CDR2 SASEGT.

This clonotype was recorded many times. The V gene is TRBV6-2 or TRBV6-3, the J gene TRBJ1-1; TRBD1 is a possible D gene (6 bases). This CDR3 comprises 15 residues. V lost 5 bases to trimming and J lost 2 bases, with 15 bases between them. Germline V gene sequence: CDR1 MNHEY, CDR2 SVGEGT. As DNA, the CDR3 is TGTGCCAGCAGTCTCCCTGGGGGCCCAAACACTGAAGCTTTCTTT. Residues: CASSLPGGPNTEAFF.

This clonotype occurred many times. The V call is TRBV20-1, the J call TRBJ2-3; D is unresolved. The germline gives CDR1 DFQATT, CDR2 SNEGSKA (reference sequence). V was pared by 3 bases and J by 4 bases, with 11 bases between. CDR3 size: 13 residues. The CDR3 DNA reads TGCAGTGCTAGGTCTTACGGGCCAGATACGCAGTATTTT. Translating gives CSARSYGPDTQYF.

This clonotype was recorded at least ten times. The chain joins TRBV5-1 to TRBJ2-3; tentatively, D is TRBD1 (6 bases). The germline gives CDR1 SGHRS, CDR2 YFSETQ. Trimming left V 5 bases short and J 0 bases short, with 16 bases between. The CDR3 is 16 amino acids. CDR3 sequence reads: CASSLRGGTSTDTQYF. The CDR3, as DNA: TGCGCCAGCAGTCTTAGAGGGGGAACTAGCACAGATACGCAGTATTTT.

In the case of this clonotype: A much bigger clone sits one base away, suggesting this may be a read error. The chain employs TRBV24-1 and TRBJ1-5; maybe TRBD1 (6 bases). V gave up 6 bases and J gave up 6 bases, with 29 bases separating them. Germline lookup yields CDR1 KGHDR and CDR2 SFDVKD. CDR3 size: 19 residues. CDR3 amino acids: CATSNSVEAGEIKGQPQHF. CDR3 coding DNA: TGTGCCACCAGTAATTCGGTGGAGGCAGGGGAAATAAAAGGTCAGCCCCAGCATTTT.

The V call is TRBV19, the J call TRBJ1-3; D remains ambiguous. Looked up from germline, CDR1 is LNHDA and CDR2 is SQIVND (reference sequence). V was clipped by 4 bases and J by 0 bases, with 10 bases between them. The length of the CDR3 is 15 residues. The CDR3 region is CASSTEKSSGNTIYF. The DNA of the CDR3 is TGTGCCAGTAGTACGGAGAAAAGCTCTGGAAACACCATATATTTT.

This clonotype has a count of ten or more. This chain uses TRBV2 with TRBJ1-1; D ambiguous. Trimming pared 7 bases from V and 5 bases from J, leaving 14 bases between. There are 13 residues in the CDR3. Germline CDR1 and CDR2: SNHLY and FYNNEI. The CDR3 DNA is TGTGCCAGCATTCGGGAGGTGAGAACTGAAGCTTTCTTT. As protein: CASIREVRTEAFF.

This clonotype was observed many times. The V and J genes are TRBV20-1 and TRBJ2-7; D is tentatively TRBD1 or TRBD2 (5 bases each). Germline assignment: CDR1 DFQATT and CDR2 SNEGSKA (reference sequence). The CDR3 runs to 13 residues. With 6 bases removed from V and 5 bases from J, the gap between germline ends came to 17 bases. CDR3 DNA: TGCAGTGCCCGATACGAGGGGTTCCACGAGCAGTACTTC. Translation: CSARYEGFHEQYF.

This clonotype has at least ten counts. The chain is built from TRBV5-1 and TRBJ2-2; 7 bases match TRBD1. The J segment lost 5 bases and the V segment lost 3 bases, leaving 7 bases of the junction unmatched. This CDR3 is built from 15 residues. Germline lookup yields CDR1 SGHRS and CDR2 YFSETQ. The CDR3 here is CASSSQGQPTGELFF. CDR3 coding DNA: TGCGCCAGCAGCTCGCAGGGACAGCCGACCGGGGAGCTGTTTTTT.

This clonotype was observed many times. The chain has TRBV20-1 and TRBJ2-7; D uncertain. This CDR3 region has 14 residues. Germline CDR1 DFQATT, CDR2 SNEGSKA (reference sequence). Between the trimmed V and J ends, which lost 4 bases and 2 bases, there was a span of 15 bases. The CDR3 bases are TGCAGTGCTAAGCCTTCGTTCGATCCCTACGAGCAGTACTTC. Translation gives CSAKPSFDPYEQYF.

Ten or more counts support this clonotype. The chain links TRBV6-1 to TRBJ2-3; no definite D call. The V end lost 4 bases, the J end lost 10 bases, and 18 bases lay between the germline ends. The germline gives CDR1 MNHNS, CDR2 SASEGT. CDR3 length: 14 residues. The CDR3: CASSAPIGALAQYF. The CDR3 region has the DNA TGTGCCAGCAGTGCACCGATCGGAGCGTTGGCGCAGTATTTT.

This clonotype was observed at least ten times. The chain recombines TRBV28 with TRBJ1-5; 8 nucleotides align to TRBD1. The CDR3 totals 15 residues. V lost 5 bases, J lost 5 bases, and 8 bases stayed unmatched. The V gene's germline CDR1 is MDHEN and CDR2 SYDVKM. CDR3 sequence: CASSRGQGRDQPQHF. The CDR3, as DNA: TGTGCCAGCAGTCGCGGACAGGGAAGGGATCAGCCCCAGCATTTT.

In its sample, this clonotype was seen many times. This chain uses TRBV11-2 with TRBJ1-1, with D perhaps matching TRBD1 (6 bases). There are 15 residues in the CDR3. The germline V gene has CDR1 SGHAT and CDR2 FQNNGV. Trimming took 3 bases from V and 1 from J, leaving 12 bases between them. As DNA, the CDR3 is TGTGCCAGCAGCTTCTCACCGGACAGGAACACTGAAGCTTTCTTT. Translating gives CASSFSPDRNTEAFF.

This clonotype has at least ten counts. The chain recombines TRBV7-2 with TRBJ2-7, with 7 bases lining up with TRBD2. V shed 4 bases, J shed 0 bases, and the junction held 6 bases outside the gene matches. This CDR3 region has 15 residues. CDR1 and CDR2 (germline): SGHTA, FQGNSA. CDR3 in amino acids: CASSYERGVSYEQYF. In DNA, the CDR3 is TGTGCCAGCAGCTATGAGCGGGGCGTCTCCTACGAGCAGTACTTC.

This clonotype appeared a few times. The CDR3 nucleotides are TGTGCCAGCAGCTTAGAGAGGGGTGGTTCACCTCACTACGAGCAGTACTTC. This sequence encodes CASSLERGGSPHYEQYF. The chain links TRBV11-2 to TRBJ2-7; the D gene could be TRBD1 or TRBD2 (5 bases each). The CDR3 loop spans 17 amino acids. Trimming took 0 bases from V and 3 from J, leaving 18 bases between them. Looked up from germline, CDR1 is SGHAT and CDR2 is FQNNGV. Drawing the rest from reference TRBV11-2 and TRBJ2-7, the complete variable domain is EAGVAQSPRYKIIEKRQSVAFWCNPISGHATLYWYQQILGQGPKLLIQFQNNGVVDDSQLPKDRFSAERLKGVDSTLKIQPAKLEDSAVYLCASSLERGGSPHYEQYFGPGTRLTVT.

This clonotype has at least ten counts. The chain carries TRBV20-1 and TRBJ2-5; no definite D call. Deletions cut 6 bases from V and 2 bases from J, with 13 bases between. Germline V lookup: CDR1 DFQATT, CDR2 SNEGSKA (reference sequence). CDR3 size: 13 residues. The CDR3 loop reads CSALAVGQETQYF. The CDR3 DNA is TGCAGTGCCCTGGCGGTTGGGCAAGAGACCCAGTACTTC.

This clonotype has only a few counts. CDR3 nucleotide sequence: TGCGCCAGCAGCGAGAGGGACAGGGCCGGGGAGCTGTTTTTT. This encodes CASSERDRAGELFF. This chain uses TRBV4-1 with TRBJ2-2; TRBD1 matches 9 bases. This CDR3 contains 14 residues. Germline CDR1 is MGHRA and CDR2 is YSYEKL. Trimming at V came to 5 bases and at J to 6 bases, leaving 4 bases not matched to a gene.

The table lists this clonotype with many counts. CDR3 sequence (DNA): TGTGCCAGCAGTCCATGGGGGCACACCTTC. Encoded protein: CASSPWGHTF. The genes are TRBV6-1 and TRBJ1-2; the D gene is possibly TRBD1 (6 bases). CDR1 is MNHNS, CDR2 SASEGT, per germline. The CDR3 spans 10 residues. V was shortened by 5 bases and J by 12 bases, with 10 bases between the two germline ends.